One sample yielded the 2 T cell receptor beta chains listed below, sequenced in a study of OX40 agonist ivuxolimab in advanced cancers. Sequenced by immunoSEQ multiplex PCR; TCRdb stores in-frame clones only, minus some. Among some 46,000 clones, 80% to 90% were seen once, and the ten largest hold 12%. This specimen was CD4+ or CD8+ T cells sorted from blood, taken in a trial of the OX40 agonist ivuxolimab. These receptors originate from an adult with an advanced solid tumor such as melanoma, head and neck, liver or kidney cancer.

The genes are TRBV7-8 and TRBJ2-2; 7 bases line up with TRBD1. The CDR3 consists of 17 residues. J was trimmed by 3 bases and V by 5 bases; bases with no gene match: 12. Germline V gene sequence: CDR1 SGHVS, CDR2 FQNEAQ. The CDR3 protein is CASSVPPGTEYTGELFF. In nucleotides, the CDR3 is TGTGCCAGCAGCGTCCCTCCCGGGACAGAATACACCGGGGAGCTGTTTTTT. Using reference TRBV7-8 and TRBJ2-2 for the parts outside the CDR3, the full variable domain is GAGVSQSPRYKVAKRGQDVALRCDPISGHVSLFWYQQALGQGPEFLTYFQNEAQLDKSGLPSDRFFAERPEGSVSTLKIQRTQQEDSAVYLCASSVPPGTEYTGELFFGEGSRLTVL.

The rearrangement links TRBV19 to TRBJ1-5; maybe TRBD1 (6 bases). V gave up 4 bases and J gave up 0 bases, with 22 bases separating them. The CDR3 sequence is 19 residues long. Germline V lookup: CDR1 LNHDA, CDR2 SQIVND (reference sequence). The CDR3 protein is CASSTYIRTVQYSNQPQHF. CDR3 coding DNA: TGTGCCAGTAGTACCTACATCAGGACAGTCCAATATAGCAATCAGCCCCAGCATTTT.